A single sample is the source of the 27 T cell receptor beta chains below, sequenced in a study of blood T cells in healthy people across ages. With a J-beta primer mix and a sample-barcoded 5' primer, a second PCR ran about 7 to 12 cycles. MiXCR, run by TCRdb on the 5' RACE reads, gives a single entry per CDR3 protein. The table shows about 680,000 distinct CDR3 sequences, with over 45% occurring only once. Source material: blood. These receptors all stem from a woman aged 55-69 years in good health.

V gene TRBV12-3 or TRBV12-4 combines with J gene TRBJ2-3; D gene unclear. The V end was cut by 6 bases, the J end by 0 bases, with 19 bases between. The CDR3 is 17 amino acids. The CDR3 bases are TGTGCCAGCAGCCCTACTTCGTGGACCTCTAGCACAGATACGCAGTATTTT. It codes for CASSPTSWTSSTDTQYF.

This clonotype was seen only a few times. The chain links TRBV29-1 to TRBJ2-1, with D possibly being TRBD2 (7 bases). Trimming removed 0 bases at V and 0 bases at J, with 12 bases between. Germline V gene lookup returns CDR1 SQVTM and CDR2 ANQGSEA. The CDR3 is made up of 16 amino acids. CDR3 sequence reads: CSVEEGRGVSYNEQFF. DNA for the CDR3: TGCAGCGTTGAAGAGGGGAGGGGGGTCTCCTACAATGAGCAGTTCTTC.

The rearrangement joins TRBV5-6 to TRBJ2-1; 8 bases map to TRBD1. The J call is in doubt because the DNA end fits TRBJ2-7 better. This CDR3 has 16 amino acids. Looked up from germline, CDR1 is SGHDT and CDR2 is YYEEEE. The CDR3 is CASSLFGTGSYNEQYF. The DNA of the CDR3 is TGTGCCAGCAGCTTGTTTGGGACAGGCTCCTACAATGAGCAGTACTTC.

Only a few counts were recorded for this clonotype. The chain uses TRBV2 and TRBJ2-3; 8 bases map to TRBD2. CDR1 and CDR2 (germline): SNHLY, FYNNEI. The CDR3 sequence is 12 residues long. CDR3 nucleotides: TGTAGCGGGAGAGGGAGCACAGATACGCAGTATTTT. Its protein is CSGRGSTDTQYF.

Details on this clonotype: A junction boundary mismatches the germline segment, possibly from a read error. The chain employs TRBV4-2 and TRBJ2-3, with D uncertain. The germline V gene encodes CDR1 LGHNA and CDR2 YNFKEQ. This CDR3 is built from 15 residues. CDR3 residues: CASSQGLVSIDTQYF. CDR3 nucleotides: TGTGCCAGCAGCCAAGGACTGGTAAGCATAGATACGCAGTATTTT.

This clonotype turned up a few times. J is TRBJ1-5 and V is TRBV6-2 or TRBV6-3; D not certain. Germline CDR1 and CDR2: MNHEY and SVGEGT. The CDR3 has 14 amino acids. Trimming shortened V by 2 bases and J by 2 bases, and 7 bases separated the two germline ends. This CDR3 is CASSYVAGNQPQHF. Written as DNA, the CDR3 is TGTGCCAGCAGTTACGTTGCTGGCAATCAGCCCCAGCATTTT.

Comments on this clonotype: An end of the junction differs from the germline gene, which may be a read error. V and J are TRBV5-6 and TRBJ2-1; D gene unclear. From germline, CDR1 is SGHDT and CDR2 YYEEEE. The CDR3 runs 16 residues. The CDR3 loop reads CASSLASATTHDEQFF. The CDR3 DNA sequence: TGTGCCAGCAGCTTGGCCAGCGCGACCACTCACGATGAACAGTTCTTC.

This clonotype was observed a single time. The chain recombines TRBV6-4 with TRBJ2-5; the match to TRBD2 covers 12 bases. Germline V gives CDR1 MRHNA, CDR2 SNTAGT. This CDR3 is built from 15 residues. Trimming cost V 4 bases and J 11 bases; bases outside gene matches: 11. The CDR3 nucleotides read TGTGCCAGCAGTGTTTTCGGACTAGCGGGATCTGAGCAGTACTTC. Its protein is CASSVFGLAGSEQYF.

V gene TRBV9 combines with J gene TRBJ2-1; a weak D match, TRBD2 (6 bases). Deletions cut 0 bases from V and 5 bases from J, with 12 bases between. The germline V gene encodes CDR1 SGDLS and CDR2 YYNGEE. The CDR3 sequence is 15 residues long. The DNA of the CDR3 is TGTGCCAGCAGCGTAGGACTAGGGCGGGACAATGAGCAGTTCTTC. Amino acids: CASSVGLGRDNEQFF.

This chain uses TRBV28 with TRBJ1-1; weak D call: TRBD1 (6 bases). Per the germline V gene, CDR1 is MDHEN and CDR2 is SYDVKM. The CDR3 is made up of 16 amino acids. The V end lost 3 bases, the J end lost 0 bases, and 14 bases lay between the germline ends. The CDR3 coding sequence is TGTGCCAGCAGTTTTCGACAGGACGGACTGAACACTGAAGCTTTCTTT. It translates to CASSFRQDGLNTEAFF.

Only a few counts were recorded for this clonotype. The chain recombines TRBV5-1 with TRBJ2-7; D is perhaps TRBD1 (5 bases). CDR3 length: 13 amino acids. V was trimmed by 2 bases and J by 4 bases, leaving 10 bases between them. The germline gives CDR1 SGHRS, CDR2 YFSETQ. This CDR3 is CASSFVGLYEQYF. DNA of the CDR3: TGCGCCAGCAGCTTTGTGGGGCTATACGAGCAGTACTTC.

This clonotype was observed a handful of times. An end of the junction differs from the germline gene, which may be a read error. This chain links TRBV29-1 with TRBJ2-1; no clear D gene. This CDR3 comprises 13 residues. The germline V gene has CDR1 SQVTM and CDR2 ANQGSEA. The CDR3 spells CSVGEDRYSEQFF. DNA for the CDR3: TGCAGCGTTGGAGAGGACCGTTACAGTGAGCAGTTCTTC.

This clonotype was counted between two and nine times. The chain carries TRBV4-2 and TRBJ2-3; D perhaps matches TRBD1 (5 bases). The CDR3 length is 15 residues. Germline CDR1 is LGHNA and CDR2 is YNFKEQ. V lost 1 base to trimming and J lost 1 base, with 9 bases between them. CDR3 nucleotides: TGTGCCAGCAGCCAAGGAGCACAGGGCACAGATACGCAGTATTTT. Protein sequence: CASSQGAQGTDTQYF.

DNA of the CDR3: TGCAGCGTTGAACGGGATGAAGCTTTCTTT. Translating it yields CSVERDEAFF. This sequence joins TRBV29-1 and TRBJ1-1; D is uncertain. Germline V lookup: CDR1 SQVTM, CDR2 ANQGSEA. This CDR3 contains 10 residues. Trimming took 2 bases from V and 7 from J, leaving 5 bases between them.

The chain employs TRBV18 and TRBJ2-3; 7 nucleotides agree with TRBD2. Per germline, CDR1 KGHSH and CDR2 LQKENI. The CDR3 consists of 15 residues. With 0 bases clipped from V and 6 bases from J, the junction kept 6 bases outside the gene matches. The CDR3 reads CASSPPGTNRDTQYF. In nucleotides, the CDR3 is TGTGCCAGCTCACCACCGGGGACTAACAGGGATACGCAGTATTTT.

The sample holds a few counts of this clonotype. This chain joins TRBV20-1 and TRBJ1-2; 7 nucleotides match TRBD1. Per the germline V gene, CDR1 is DFQATT and CDR2 is SNEGSKA (reference sequence). The CDR3 is 13 residues long. The trim removed 6 bases at V and 4 bases at J, leaving 8 bases unmatched. The CDR3 is CSAKDRTTYGYTF. DNA for the CDR3: TGCAGTGCCAAGGACAGGACCACCTATGGCTACACCTTC.

J is TRBJ2-3 and V is TRBV11-2, with D possibly matching TRBD2 (5 bases). The germline V gene has CDR1 SGHAT and CDR2 FQNNGV. This CDR3 comprises 14 residues. V was cut by 5 bases and J by 7 bases, with 16 bases left in between. The CDR3 DNA reads TGTGCCAGCAGCCAAGGAGGCCCCCACCATACGCAGTATTTT. Translating gives CASSQGGPHHTQYF.

The chain combines TRBV20-1 with TRBJ2-7; 9 positions agree with TRBD1. Losses at the gene ends were 0 bases for V and 4 bases for J; bases not matched to a gene: 7. From germline, CDR1 is DFQATT and CDR2 SNEGSKA (reference sequence). The CDR3 covers 15 residues. CDR3 nucleotide sequence: TGCAGTGCTAGAGATGGAGGGACAGGGCAATACGAGCAGTACTTC. Its translation is CSARDGGTGQYEQYF.

V gene TRBV20-1 combines with J gene TRBJ2-7; 10 bases align to TRBD1. The V gene end was trimmed by 6 bases and the J gene end by 3 bases; junction bases not matched to a gene: 8. Germline-derived CDR1 and CDR2 are DFQATT and SNEGSKA (reference sequence). This CDR3 comprises 14 residues. The CDR3 here is CSALTGGGHYEQYF. The DNA for the CDR3 is TGCAGTGCGCTGACAGGGGGCGGCCACTACGAGCAGTACTTC.

This clonotype was counted only a few times. The chain carries TRBV2 and TRBJ1-2; a possible D gene is TRBD1 (5 bases). Trimming stripped 5 bases from V and 6 bases from J, with 16 bases between. There are 14 residues in the CDR3. Germline V gene sequence: CDR1 SNHLY, CDR2 FYNNEI. CDR3 in DNA: TGTGCCAGCAGTTCTATTGGGAGGGACCATGGCTACACCTTC. The encoded protein is CASSSIGRDHGYTF. The variable domain in full, with the rest retrieved from reference TRBV2 and TRBJ1-2, is EPEVTQTPSHQVTQMGQEVILRCVPISNHLYFYWYRQILGQKVEFLVSFYNNEISEKSEIFDDQFSVERPDGSNFTLKIRSTKLEDSAMYFCASSSIGRDHGYTFGSGTRLTVV.

The rearrangement links TRBV6-8 to TRBJ2-7; D perhaps matches TRBD2 (6 bases). The J call could be wrong; TRBJ2-4 is a better fit for the DNA end. The CDR3 has 15 amino acids. Looked up from germline, CDR1 is MNHGY and CDR2 is SAAAGT. Here the CDR3 reads CASPIAELAKNIQYF. CDR3 bases: TGTGCCAGCCCCATAGCGGAACTAGCCAAAAACATTCAGTACTTC.

This clonotype showed up many times. This rearrangement joins TRBV7-2 to TRBJ2-7; TRBD1 agrees at 8 bases. J was trimmed by 2 bases and V by 0 bases; bases with no gene match: 6. There are 16 residues in the CDR3. Germline lookup yields CDR1 SGHTA and CDR2 FQGNSA. Written as DNA, the CDR3 is TGTGCCAGCAGCTTAGCGGAGACAGGGGACCCCTACGAGCAGTACTTC. This gives the protein CASSLAETGDPYEQYF.

This CDR3 reads CISGYEQYF. CDR3 DNA: TGCATCTCCGGTTACGAGCAGTACTTC. This rearrangement joins TRBV20-1 to TRBJ2-7; D is undetermined. Germline CDR1 is DFQATT and CDR2 is SNEGSKA (reference sequence). This CDR3 is built from 9 residues.

This rearrangement joins TRBV24-1 to TRBJ2-1; 7 bases align to TRBD1. The length of the CDR3 is 15 residues. The germline V gene has CDR1 KGHDR and CDR2 SFDVKD. V lost 6 bases and J lost 5; bases outside the gene matches: 9. For the CDR3, the DNA is TGTGCCACCAGTAGAGGGGGCGTTATGGACAATGAGCAGTTCTTC. Translating it yields CATSRGGVMDNEQFF.

The V call is TRBV29-1, the J call TRBJ1-5, with 7 bases lining up with TRBD1. CDR3 length equals 13 residues. V was clipped by 4 bases and J by 5 bases; unmatched bases: 5. Germline CDR1 and CDR2: SQVTM and ANQGSEA. CDR3 protein: CSVGRQGDQPQHF. The CDR3 DNA reads TGCAGCGTTGGAAGACAGGGCGATCAGCCCCAGCATTTT.

V usage is TRBV2 and J usage is TRBJ2-1, with 8 nucleotides matching TRBD1. The J segment lost 9 bases and the V segment lost 6 bases, leaving 10 bases of the junction unmatched. This CDR3 contains 14 residues. CDR1 and CDR2 from the germline V gene are SNHLY and FYNNEI. The CDR3 loop reads CASRRTGTVSEQFF. CDR3 in DNA: TGTGCCAGCAGAAGGACAGGGACGGTGAGTGAGCAGTTCTTC.

The rearrangement joins TRBV27 to TRBJ2-5; D is perhaps TRBD1 or TRBD2 (5 bases each). Germline V gives CDR1 MNHEY, CDR2 SMNVEV (reference sequence). There are 14 residues in the CDR3. The V end was cut by 6 bases, the J end by 11 bases, with 22 bases between. As DNA, the CDR3 is TGTGCCAGCAGGGGACGCGGTCTAGACAATGAGCAGTACTTC. Translated: CASRGRGLDNEQYF.